The sequence of this TCR beta chain was determined in a study of technical replicates of blood from several donors. CDR1 is ENHRY, CDR2 SYGVKD, per germline. The ends were cut back, 11 bases at V and 0 bases at J, with 17 bases in the middle. The CDR3 spans 14 residues. TCRdb keeps only in-frame clones here, not all; method: immunoSEQ multiplex PCR. The repertoire consists of around 93,000 clones, with around 95% occurring once and the leading ten covering 0.34%. Sequencing input: T cells isolated from PBMCs. This clonotype was obtained from a human donor in good health. This chain links TRBV10-3 with TRBJ2-7; D is undetermined. The CDR3 DNA reads TGTGCCGTCTCCAAGATGAGCGACTCCTACGAGCAGTACTTC. Its translation is CAVSKMSDSYEQYF.